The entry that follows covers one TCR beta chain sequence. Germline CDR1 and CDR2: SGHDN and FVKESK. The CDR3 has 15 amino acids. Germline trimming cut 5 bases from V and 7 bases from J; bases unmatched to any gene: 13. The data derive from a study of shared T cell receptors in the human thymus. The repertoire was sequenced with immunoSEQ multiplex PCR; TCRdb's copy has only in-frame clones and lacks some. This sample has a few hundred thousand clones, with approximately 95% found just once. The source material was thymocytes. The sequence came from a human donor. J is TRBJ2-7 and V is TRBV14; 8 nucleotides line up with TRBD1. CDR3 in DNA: TGTGCCAGCAGCGGCCCCGGGACAGGCTATCGGGAGCAGTACTTC. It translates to CASSGPGTGYREQYF.